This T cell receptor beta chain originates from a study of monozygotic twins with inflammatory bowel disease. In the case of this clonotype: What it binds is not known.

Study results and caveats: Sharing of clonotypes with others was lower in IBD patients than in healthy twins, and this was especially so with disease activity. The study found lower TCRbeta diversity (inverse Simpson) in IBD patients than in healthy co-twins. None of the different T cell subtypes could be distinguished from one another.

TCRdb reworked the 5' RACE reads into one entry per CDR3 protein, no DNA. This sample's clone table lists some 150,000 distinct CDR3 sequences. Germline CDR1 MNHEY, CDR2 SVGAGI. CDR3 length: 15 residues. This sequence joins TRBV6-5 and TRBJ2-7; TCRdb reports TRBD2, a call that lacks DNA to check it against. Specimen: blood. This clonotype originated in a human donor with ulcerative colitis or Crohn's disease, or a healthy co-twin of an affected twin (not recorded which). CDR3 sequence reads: CASSYRTSGTREQYF.